The 12 T cell receptor beta chains presented below share a single source sample, sequenced in a study of PD-L1 blockade in urothelial cancer. Some clones are missing from TCRdb's copy, which holds only in-frame ones; the method was immunoSEQ multiplex PCR. The sample includes about 100,000 clones, about 90% of them seen just once. The sequences come from PBMCs, collected around atezolizumab (anti-PD-L1) treatment. These receptor sequences come from an elderly woman with urothelial cancer.

This clone was recorded once. The gene calls are TRBV5-4 and TRBJ2-5; 10 bases map to TRBD1. This CDR3 is built from 14 residues. Germline CDR1 reads SGHNT; CDR2 reads YYREEE (reference sequence). V trimming: 4 bases; J trimming: 5 bases; junction bases outside the gene matches: 5. Written as DNA, the CDR3 is TGTGCCAGCAGCGCTTGGACAGGGGGTGAGACCCAGTACTTC. Translating it yields CASSAWTGGETQYF. The full variable domain, in which reference TRBV5-4 and TRBJ2-5 provide the parts outside the CDR3, is ETGVTQSPTHLIKTRGQQVTLRCSSQSGHNTVSWYQQALGQGPQFIFQYYREEENGRGNFPPRFSGLQFPNYSSELNVNALELDDSALYLCASSAWTGGETQYFGPGTRLLVL.

V gene TRBV9 combines with J gene TRBJ1-5; D is unclear. Germline loops: CDR1 SGDLS, CDR2 YYNGEE. V lost 3 bases, J lost 5 bases, and 9 bases lay in between. The CDR3 is made up of 13 amino acids. DNA for the CDR3: TGTGCCAGCAGCGAGGAGGGATATCAGCCCCAGCATTTT. Translation gives CASSEEGYQPQHF.

J is TRBJ2-5 and V is TRBV5-6; no firm D call. The CDR3 contains 16 residues. Deletions cut 0 bases from V and 7 bases from J, with 19 bases between. Germline CDR1 is SGHDT and CDR2 is YYEEEE. The CDR3 reads CASSLGARMMLGTQYF. The CDR3 region has the DNA TGTGCCAGCAGCTTGGGGGCCAGAATGATGTTGGGGACCCAGTACTTC.

V and J are TRBV19 and TRBJ1-1, with D perhaps TRBD1 (5 bases). The germline V and J ends were trimmed by 8 bases and 3 bases, with 10 bases remaining between them. The CDR3 runs to 12 residues. The V gene's germline CDR1 is LNHDA and CDR2 SQIVND (reference sequence). The CDR3 DNA reads TGTGCCAGTTGGAAGGGGCACACTGAAGCTTTCTTT. It encodes CASWKGHTEAFF.

The chain joins TRBV7-2 to TRBJ1-2, with 12 bases matching TRBD1. Trimming cost V 3 bases and J 8 bases; bases outside gene matches: 7. The germline CDR1 and CDR2 sequences are SGHTA and FQGNSA. The CDR3 contains 15 residues. CDR3 in DNA: TGTGCCAGCAGCTTGGGGGGACAGGGGGCGGGAGGCTACACCTTC. It specifies CASSLGGQGAGGYTF.

This clone showed up just once. The J gene is TRBJ2-2, the V gene TRBV7-2, with 8 positions matching TRBD2. After removal of 6 bases from V and 6 bases from J, the junction contained 12 bases not matched to a gene. Per the germline V gene, CDR1 is SGHTA and CDR2 is FQGNSA. This CDR3 has 16 amino acids. The CDR3: CASSSREREIAGELFF. The CDR3 nucleotides read TGTGCCAGCAGTTCTCGGGAGCGGGAGATCGCCGGGGAGCTGTTTTTT.

The rearrangement uses TRBV19 and TRBJ2-1, with TRBD2 matching over 9 bases. Looked up from germline, CDR1 is LNHDA and CDR2 is SQIVND (reference sequence). There are 15 residues in the CDR3. V shed 1 base, J shed 5 bases, and the junction held 3 bases outside the gene matches. The CDR3 reads CASSIVAGADNEQFF. The CDR3 DNA reads TGTGCCAGTAGTATAGTAGCGGGAGCCGACAATGAGCAGTTCTTC. The variable domain in full, with the rest retrieved from reference TRBV19 and TRBJ2-1, is DGGITQSPKYLFRKEGQNVTLSCEQNLNHDAMYWYRQDPGQGLRLIYYSQIVNDFQKGDIAEGYSVSREKKESFPLTVTSAQKNPTAFYLCASSIVAGADNEQFFGPGTRLTVL.

V usage is TRBV18 and J usage is TRBJ2-1, with 9 bases lining up with TRBD2. The CDR3 contains 16 residues. CDR1 and CDR2 from the germline V gene are KGHSH and LQKENI. Trimming took 2 bases from V and 8 from J; bases not matched to a gene: 10. CDR3 amino acids: CASSPVAGVGSYEQFF. The CDR3 DNA follows: TGTGCCAGCTCACCAGTAGCGGGAGTCGGGAGCTATGAGCAGTTCTTC.

This chain connects TRBV28 to TRBJ2-3, with 7 nucleotides matching TRBD2. CDR1 is MDHEN, CDR2 SYDVKM, per germline. Trimming took 11 bases from V and 3 from J; bases not matched to a gene: 2. There are 11 residues in the CDR3. The CDR3: CAGGSTDTQYF. Here the CDR3 DNA reads TGTGCCGGCGGGAGTACAGATACGCAGTATTTT.

The genes are TRBV2 and TRBJ1-5; possibly TRBD1 for D (6 bases). Between the trimmed V and J ends, which lost 6 bases and 4 bases, there was a span of 10 bases. Germline-derived CDR1 and CDR2 are SNHLY and FYNNEI. The CDR3 has 13 amino acids. DNA for the CDR3: TGTGCCAGCAGGAAGGACAGAAATCAGCCCCAGCATTTT. Amino acid sequence: CASRKDRNQPQHF. The variable domain in full, with the rest retrieved from reference TRBV2 and TRBJ1-5, is EPEVTQTPSHQVTQMGQEVILRCVPISNHLYFYWYRQILGQKVEFLVSFYNNEISEKSEIFDDQFSVERPDGSNFTLKIRSTKLEDSAMYFCASRKDRNQPQHFGDGTRLSIL.

The chain uses TRBV28 and TRBJ1-2, with 9 bases identical to TRBD1. Losses at the gene ends were 0 bases for V and 8 bases for J; bases not matched to a gene: 10. Germline values: CDR1 MDHEN, CDR2 SYDVKM. CDR3 length: 16 amino acids. The CDR3 coding sequence is TGTGCCAGCAGTTTATGGGCCTCGGGACAGGGCGAAGGCTACACCTTC. This codes for CASSLWASGQGEGYTF.

This sequence joins TRBV27 and TRBJ1-4; a weak D match, TRBD1 (5 bases). The ends were cut back, 3 bases at V and 7 bases at J, with 12 bases in the middle. The germline V gene encodes CDR1 MNHEY and CDR2 SMNVEV (reference sequence). The CDR3 covers 14 residues. The CDR3 loop reads CASSFVGEGEKLFF. The CDR3 DNA sequence: TGTGCCAGCAGTTTTGTAGGGGAGGGTGAAAAACTGTTTTTT.